This TCR beta chain was documented in a study of PD-1 blockade in classical Hodgkin lymphoma. Per germline, CDR1 MNHNY and CDR2 SVGAGI (reference sequence). The CDR3 spans 13 residues. Trimming removed 11 bases from V and 8 bases from J, with 21 bases in between. As for time point: newly diagnosed, previously untreated cHL patient sample. Measured with immunoSEQ multiplex PCR; TCRdb has only the in-frame clones, and not every one. The profile shows roughly 70,000 clones, over 90% of them singletons. Sequencing was carried out using peripheral blood mononuclear cells (PBMCs). The TCR originated in a human donor with classical Hodgkin lymphoma. The chain couples TRBV6-6 to TRBJ1-2; D is undetermined. The CDR3 loop reads CAALPARTRGYTF. CDR3 bases: TGTGCCGCTCTCCCAGCCAGGACCAGGGGCTACACCTTC.